The 25 T cell receptor beta chains below all came from one sample that was sequenced in a study of cytomegalovirus exposure and HLA in healthy donors. Use of 60 Vbeta and 13 Jbeta primers characterized the PCR. Profiled with immunoSEQ multiplex PCR; TCRdb holds only in-frame clones, not every one. This sample yields 150,000 to 200,000 clones, of which 60% to 80% are seen a single time; roughly 2.9% belongs to the top ten. The sequenced sample consisted of PBMCs. These receptors came from a man aged 35-49 years in good health and CMV-seronegative.

This clone has more than one count but fewer than ten. The CDR3 region is CASSPTTGEETQYF. Written as DNA, the CDR3 is TGTGCCAGCAGCCCCACGACAGGGGAAGAGACCCAGTACTTC. J is TRBJ2-5 and V is TRBV7-9, with 8 bases identical to TRBD1. The CDR3 has 14 residues. The germline V gene has CDR1 SEHNR and CDR2 FQNEAQ (reference sequence). Unmatched junction bases numbered 5, after V lost 5 bases and J lost 3 bases.

There are a few counts of this clone. This chain joins TRBV5-8 and TRBJ1-2; TRBD1 might be the D (6 bases). Germline V gene sequence: CDR1 SGHTS, CDR2 YDEGEE. The CDR3 runs 15 residues. Trimming cost V 0 bases and J 4 bases, with 13 bases left between them. In DNA, the CDR3 is TGTGCCAGCAGCTTGGTTGCAAAGGACAGCTATGGCTACACCTTC. It encodes CASSLVAKDSYGYTF.

V usage is TRBV5-1 and J usage is TRBJ2-3; a weak D match, TRBD2 (5 bases). Looked up from germline, CDR1 is SGHRS and CDR2 is YFSETQ. V dropped 1 base and J dropped 0 bases, with 12 bases sitting between them. This CDR3 region has 16 residues. The CDR3 DNA is TGCGCCAGCAGCTTGATTGAGCGGTCTAGCACAGATACGCAGTATTTT. Translated: CASSLIERSSTDTQYF.

This clone was observed a handful of times. The gene calls are TRBV4-1 and TRBJ2-1; 11 bases fit TRBD2. Germline V gene lookup returns CDR1 MGHRA and CDR2 YSYEKL. V dropped 1 base and J dropped 9; count of bases not matched to a gene: 2. The CDR3 runs 14 residues. The DNA of the CDR3 is TGCGCCAGCAGCCAAGTAGCGGGGGGGACTGAGCAGTTCTTC. Its protein is CASSQVAGGTEQFF.

The chain uses TRBV4-1 and TRBJ1-4; TRBD1 is a possible D gene (5 bases). This CDR3 contains 15 residues. Germline V gene lookup returns CDR1 MGHRA and CDR2 YSYEKL. V gave up 1 base and J gave up 5 bases, with 11 bases separating them. The chain's CDR3 is CASSQAAGGNEKLFF. CDR3 in DNA: TGCGCCAGCAGCCAAGCCGCGGGGGGGAATGAAAAACTGTTTTTT.

The rearrangement uses TRBV5-1 and TRBJ2-1; tentatively, D is TRBD1 (6 bases). The germline V and J ends were trimmed by 0 bases and 0 bases, with 10 bases remaining between them. Per the germline V gene, CDR1 is SGHRS and CDR2 is YFSETQ. CDR3 length: 16 amino acids. This CDR3 is CASSLAQGSSYNEQFF. In DNA, the CDR3 is TGCGCCAGCAGCTTGGCACAGGGCAGCTCCTACAATGAGCAGTTCTTC.

About this clone itself: One end of the junction fails to match germline, which may point to a read error. The rearrangement joins TRBV30 to TRBJ1-6; 8 bases are shared with TRBD1. The CDR3 is made up of 21 amino acids. Germline V CDR1 and CDR2: GTSNPN, SVGIG (reference sequence). In DNA form, the CDR3 reads TGTGCCTGGAAAGGGAAACAGCGGACAGGGTCTCATCCCTCCTATAATTCACCCCTCCGCTTT. It is translated as CAWKGKQRTGSHPSYNSPLRF.

The rearrangement uses TRBV5-5 and TRBJ2-7; 9 positions match TRBD2. With V trimmed by 0 bases and J by 7 bases, 11 bases remained unmatched. Germline V gene data show CDR1 as SGHKS and CDR2 as YYEKEE (reference sequence). The CDR3 extends over 16 amino acids. CDR3 amino acids: CASSLASGTSLLEQYF. CDR3 sequence (DNA): TGTGCCAGCAGCTTGGCCTCTGGGACTAGCCTTCTTGAGCAGTACTTC.

The sample holds a few counts of this clone. The chain uses TRBV6-7 and TRBJ2-7; 8 nucleotides align to TRBD1. TRBV6-7 is reported as an ORF; its role is uncertain. The ends lost 5 bases at V and 7 bases at J; junction bases unmatched: 13. CDR3 length equals 15 residues. CDR3 protein: CASSPTGVLVCEQYF. CDR3 DNA sequence: TGTGCCAGCAGTCCGACAGGGGTTCTGGTCTGTGAGCAGTACTTC.

The sample holds a few counts of this clone. The chain recombines TRBV7-8 with TRBJ2-1, with a tentative D call TRBD2 (5 bases). Germline loops: CDR1 SGHVS, CDR2 FQNEAQ. Trimming shortened V by 1 base and J by 5 bases, and 12 bases separated the two germline ends. The CDR3 has 15 residues. CDR3 protein: CASSLGGWEDNEQFF. The CDR3 nucleotides read TGTGCCAGCAGCTTAGGCGGGTGGGAAGACAATGAGCAGTTCTTC.

The table lists this clone with a count of one. The J gene is TRBJ2-1, the V gene TRBV11-2; a weak D match, TRBD1 (6 bases). The CDR3 totals 16 residues. Trimming removed 5 bases at V and 8 bases at J, with 22 bases between. Per the germline V gene, CDR1 is SGHAT and CDR2 is FQNNGV. The CDR3 here is CASSPPTGTRGDEQFF. Written as DNA, the CDR3 is TGTGCCAGCAGCCCGCCTACCGGGACCAGGGGCGATGAGCAGTTCTTC. The full variable domain, rest sourced from reference TRBV11-2 and TRBJ2-1, is EAGVAQSPRYKIIEKRQSVAFWCNPISGHATLYWYQQILGQGPKLLIQFQNNGVVDDSQLPKDRFSAERLKGVDSTLKIQPAKLEDSAVYLCASSPPTGTRGDEQFFGPGTRLTVL.

The chain links TRBV4-1 to TRBJ1-1; D perhaps matches TRBD1 (6 bases). The CDR3 is made up of 16 amino acids. Per the germline V gene, CDR1 is MGHRA and CDR2 is YSYEKL. V was cut by 0 bases and J by 5 bases, with 16 bases left in between. CDR3 amino acids: CASSQERGSRSTEAFF. The CDR3 DNA reads TGCGCCAGCAGCCAAGAAAGGGGGTCGCGGAGTACTGAAGCTTTCTTT.

The V and J genes are TRBV13 and TRBJ2-2; 9 bases line up with TRBD2. After removal of 7 bases from V and 5 bases from J, the junction contained 20 bases not matched to a gene. This CDR3 contains 19 residues. Germline-derived CDR1 and CDR2 are PRHDT and FYEKMQ (reference sequence). CDR3 loop: CASTNIGAGGRAGTGELFF. The CDR3, as DNA: TGTGCCAGCACAAATATCGGGGCTGGCGGGAGGGCCGGTACCGGGGAGCTGTTTTTT.

The V call is TRBV2, the J call TRBJ2-6; D gene ambiguous. This CDR3 has 17 amino acids. Looked up from germline, CDR1 is SNHLY and CDR2 is FYNNEI. V lost 4 bases to trimming and J lost 0 bases, with 13 bases between them. This CDR3 reads CASSAGLLLSGANVLTF. The DNA of the CDR3 is TGTGCCAGCAGTGCTGGGCTTCTGCTCTCTGGGGCCAACGTCCTGACTTTC.

The CDR3 nucleotides are TGCAGCGTTGATGCGGGGGATACGCAGTATTTT. Its translation: CSVDAGDTQYF. The chain uses TRBV29-1 and TRBJ2-3; possible D gene TRBD2, 6 bases. CDR3 size: 11 residues. Germline V gene lookup returns CDR1 SQVTM and CDR2 ANQGSEA. V lost 3 bases, J lost 6 bases, and 7 bases lay in between.

The rearrangement uses TRBV5-4 and TRBJ2-3; TRBD2 aligns across 8 bases. The trim removed 1 base at V and 0 bases at J, leaving 13 bases unmatched. CDR1 and CDR2 (germline): SGHNT, YYREEE (reference sequence). This CDR3 has 19 residues. The CDR3 DNA is TGTGCCAGCAGCTTGCGGACTAGCCGGGGGTCCTTAAGCACAGATACGCAGTATTTT. This encodes CASSLRTSRGSLSTDTQYF. Complete variable domain (other parts from reference TRBV5-4 and TRBJ2-3): ETGVTQSPTHLIKTRGQQVTLRCSSQSGHNTVSWYQQALGQGPQFIFQYYREEENGRGNFPPRFSGLQFPNYSSELNVNALELDDSALYLCASSLRTSRGSLSTDTQYFGPGTRLTVL.

This chain links TRBV4-2 with TRBJ2-1; D possibly corresponds to TRBD2 (5 bases). CDR3 length equals 16 residues. The germline V gene encodes CDR1 LGHNA and CDR2 YNFKEQ. Deletions cut 4 bases from V and 0 bases from J, with 13 bases between. CDR3 in amino acids: CASSPSPGSSYNEQFF. The CDR3 DNA is TGTGCCAGCAGCCCCTCTCCGGGGAGCTCCTACAATGAGCAGTTCTTC.

Notes on this clone: Germline and junction disagree at one end, which may indicate a read error. This chain joins TRBV7-9 and TRBJ1-5; 7 bases are a match to TRBD1. This CDR3 is built from 15 residues. The germline CDR1 and CDR2 sequences are SEHNR and FQNEAQ (reference sequence). CDR3 residues: CSSSFQGGSNQPQHF. The DNA for the CDR3 is TGTTCCAGCAGCTTTCAGGGGGGAAGCAATCAGCCCCAGCATTTT.

This clone was detected a few times. Other nucleotide sequences in the sample specify the same CDR3. The chain joins TRBV2 to TRBJ1-4; 9 nucleotides line up with TRBD1. The CDR3 runs 17 residues. The germline V gene has CDR1 SNHLY and CDR2 FYNNEI. Trimming at V came to 0 bases and at J to 0 bases, leaving 2 bases not matched to a gene. The CDR3 region is CASSEAGTGSTNEKLFF. Written as DNA, the CDR3 is TGTGCCAGCAGTGAAGCGGGGACAGGGTCAACTAATGAAAAACTGTTTTTT.

The genes are TRBV11-3 and TRBJ2-5; TRBD2 is a possible D gene (7 bases). The V end lost 5 bases, the J end lost 5 bases, and 12 bases lay between the germline ends. The germline V gene has CDR1 SGHNT and CDR2 YENEEA. This CDR3 region has 13 residues. The CDR3, as DNA: TGTGCCAGCAGCCCGGCGGGGGCTGAGACCCAGTACTTC. Protein product: CASSPAGAETQYF.

Regarding this clone: Its ends do not fully match the called genes, so a read error is possible. The V and J genes are TRBV5-1 and TRBJ1-1, with a weak D call TRBD1 (5 bases). The CDR3 extends over 13 amino acids. The germline gives CDR1 SGHRS, CDR2 YFSETQ. CDR3 sequence (DNA): TGTGCCAGCAGCTTTGCAGGGCGTACTGAAGCTTTCTTT. This gives the protein CASSFAGRTEAFF.

This chain uses TRBV5-6 with TRBJ2-7, with TRBD2 matching over 10 bases. The CDR3 sequence is 14 residues long. The V gene's germline CDR1 is SGHDT and CDR2 YYEEEE. Losses at the gene ends were 4 bases for V and 4 bases for J; bases not matched to a gene: 5. The CDR3 DNA reads TGTGCCAGCAGCCCCGGGACTAGCGAATACGAGCAGTACTTC. Amino acid sequence: CASSPGTSEYEQYF.

J is TRBJ1-1 and V is TRBV5-5; 7 positions agree with TRBD1. This CDR3 contains 13 residues. Looked up from germline, CDR1 is SGHKS and CDR2 is YYEKEE (reference sequence). Trimming at V came to 5 bases and at J to 4 bases, leaving 5 bases not matched to a gene. In nucleotides, the CDR3 is TGTGCCAGCAGGGGACAGCTTAGCACTGAAGCTTTCTTT. Translation gives CASRGQLSTEAFF.

The V and J genes are TRBV5-1 and TRBJ2-1, with D uncertain. Germline loops: CDR1 SGHRS, CDR2 YFSETQ. V was shortened by 0 bases and J by 6 bases, with 10 bases between the two germline ends. The CDR3 has 14 residues. CDR3 amino acids: CASSLERGSNEQFF. The CDR3 nucleotides read TGCGCCAGCAGCTTGGAGAGAGGATCCAATGAGCAGTTCTTC.

This chain uses TRBV19 with TRBJ1-5; D is undetermined. CDR1 is LNHDA and CDR2 is SQIVND in the germline V gene (reference sequence). V lost 3 bases, J lost 3 bases, and 21 bases lay in between. The CDR3 sequence is 18 residues long. The CDR3 is CASSIIDSGLMDNQPQHF. The CDR3 DNA is TGTGCCAGTAGTATTATTGATTCGGGGTTGATGGACAATCAGCCCCAGCATTTT.